This record looks at one TCR beta chain sequence and its context. Antigen: not known. These data are taken from a study of cytomegalovirus exposure and HLA in healthy donors. Findings and limits, study-wide: Later on, a genetic analysis was performed. It linked a missense variant in DCLRE1C with V- and J-gene trimming of TCR beta. CMV antigen specificity was confirmed in vitro for a few CMV-associated chains.

It was with 60 Vbeta and 13 Jbeta primers that the PCR ran. The repertoire was sequenced with immunoSEQ multiplex PCR; TCRdb's copy has only in-frame clones and lacks some. In total, the table holds approximately 61,000 clones. Germline V gives CDR1 MNHEY, CDR2 SMNVEV (reference sequence). This CDR3 contains 14 residues. V was trimmed by 3 bases and J by 2 bases, leaving 10 bases between them. Samples came from healthy bone marrow donors. This sequence originates from a young woman in good health and CMV-seronegative. Material for sequencing was PBMCs. The chain joins TRBV27 to TRBJ1-1; a weak D match, TRBD1 (5 bases). The CDR3 sequence: CASSFYGGNTEAFF. Here the CDR3 DNA reads TGTGCCAGCAGTTTTTACGGGGGAAACACTGAAGCTTTCTTT.